Detailed here is one T cell receptor (beta chain). Its antigen is not identified. Time point here: week 5, during vaccination. With topical imiquimod, each dose of the vaccine consisted of 300 ug of mutant IDH1 20-mer peptide. Clones were sequenced by immunoSEQ multiplex PCR, and TCRdb holds only the in-frame ones, with some missing. This table holds over 50,000 clones, 90% found once. This sample was included in a study of a mutant IDH1 vaccine in newly diagnosed glioma. The CDR3 runs to 12 residues. CDR1 is PRHDT, CDR2 FYEKMQ, per germline (reference sequence). V was cut by 4 bases and J by 5 bases, with 6 bases left in between.

The chain carries TRBV13 and TRBJ2-1; no firm D call. Sequencing used PBMCs, obtained from a glioma patient whose treatment included an IDH1 peptide vaccine. The source is a woman aged 40 to 50 with glioma. The CDR3 loop is CASSSLDNEQFF. As DNA, the CDR3 is TGTGCCAGCAGCTCTTTAGACAATGAGCAGTTCTTC. Based on the CDR3 plus reference TRBV13 and TRBJ2-1, the full variable domain is AAGVIQSPRHLIKEKRETATLKCYPIPRHDTVYWYQQGPGQDPQFLISFYEKMQSDKGSIPDRFSAQQFSDYHSELNMSSLELGDSALYFCASSSLDNEQFFGPGTRLTVL.